This T cell receptor (beta chain) stems from a study of metastatic and nonmetastatic thyroid tumors. Background on the study: Both malignant and benign thyroid patients supplied peripheral blood and tumor or nodule tissue samples, across which the repertoires of these patients were then compared. Whole-study findings and limits: Benign nodules were reported to have significantly lower TCR beta diversity than malignant thyroid tumors, in blood and tumor.

This clone was counted ten times or more. Its antigen is currently unknown. Each patient went into thyroid surgery without having received any treatment. In the original processing: What underpinned the distant-metastasis classifier for papillary thyroid cancer was the set of CDR3 differences across clinicopathological groups. MiXCR reprocessed the PCR reads for TCRdb. The V and J calls here are based on TCRdb, not the publication. The data contain under 75,000 clones, more than 15% of them seen just once; the ten biggest clones take up 9.5% to 15%. The CDR3 has 15 residues. The V gene end was trimmed by 1 base and the J gene end by 8 bases; junction bases not matched to a gene: 10. CDR1 and CDR2 from the germline V gene are SQVTM and ANQGSEA.

The chain combines TRBV29-1 with TRBJ1-2; 10 nucleotides match TRBD1. The specimen was blood. This clonotype was sampled from a female donor with papillary thyroid cancer or a benign thyroid nodule (not recorded which). Some clones in this sample may be carry-over from other donors' samples. The CDR3 nucleotides read TGCAGCGTTGAAGGCGGGACAGGGGAAACGAGCGGCTACACCTTC. This codes for CSVEGGTGETSGYTF.